The clone carrying this TCR beta chain was seen at least ten times. Antigen specificity is unknown. TCRdb redid the calling of the 5' RACE reads with MiXCR, one entry per CDR3 protein. Of tens of thousands of distinct CDR3 sequences listed, approximately 6.9% are singletons. This sample stems from a study of T cells after yellow fever vaccination. Study-level points and caveats: The secondary response peaked faster, at day 5 versus 15, but was weaker.

This material consisted of CD8+ T cells sorted from PBMCs, taken about 5 days after the first yellow fever vaccination. This receptor was identified in a man younger than 35 who received the YFV17D yellow fever vaccine.

The CDR3 nucleotides read TGTGCCAGCAGCTTAGCGCGGGAGTATGAGCAGTTCTTC. Residues: CASSLAREYEQFF. The chain recombines TRBV7-6 with TRBJ2-1; 7 bases agree with TRBD2. The CDR3 length is 13 residues. Germline V gene lookup returns CDR1 SGHVS and CDR2 FNYEAQ. The trim removed 0 bases at V and 8 bases at J, leaving 1 base unmatched.